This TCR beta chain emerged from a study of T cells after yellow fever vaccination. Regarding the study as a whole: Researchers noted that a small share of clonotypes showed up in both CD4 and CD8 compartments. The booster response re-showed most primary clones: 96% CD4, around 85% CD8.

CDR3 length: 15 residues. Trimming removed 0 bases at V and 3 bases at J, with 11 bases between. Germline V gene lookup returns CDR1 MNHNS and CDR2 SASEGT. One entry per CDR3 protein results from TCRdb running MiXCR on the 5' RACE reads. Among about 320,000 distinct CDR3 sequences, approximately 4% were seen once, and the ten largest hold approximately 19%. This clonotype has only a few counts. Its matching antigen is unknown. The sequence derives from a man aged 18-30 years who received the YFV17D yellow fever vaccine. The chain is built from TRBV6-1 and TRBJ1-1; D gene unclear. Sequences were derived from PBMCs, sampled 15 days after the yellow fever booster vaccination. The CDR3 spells CASSEADGGYTEAFF. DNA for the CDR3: TGTGCCAGCAGTGAAGCTGATGGCGGCTACACTGAAGCTTTCTTT.